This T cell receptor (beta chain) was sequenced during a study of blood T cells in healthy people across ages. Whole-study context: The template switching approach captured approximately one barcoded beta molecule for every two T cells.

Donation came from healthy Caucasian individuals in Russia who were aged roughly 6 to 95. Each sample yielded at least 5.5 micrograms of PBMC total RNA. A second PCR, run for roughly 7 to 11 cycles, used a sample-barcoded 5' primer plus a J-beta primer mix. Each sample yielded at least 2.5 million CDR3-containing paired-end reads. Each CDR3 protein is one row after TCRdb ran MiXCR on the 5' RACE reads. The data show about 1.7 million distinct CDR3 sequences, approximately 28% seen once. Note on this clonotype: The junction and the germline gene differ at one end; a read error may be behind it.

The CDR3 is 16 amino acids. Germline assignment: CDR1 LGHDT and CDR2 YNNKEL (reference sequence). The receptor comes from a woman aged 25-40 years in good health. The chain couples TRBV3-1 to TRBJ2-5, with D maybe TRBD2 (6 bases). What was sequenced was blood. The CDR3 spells CVSSPVVDSGQETQYF. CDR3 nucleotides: TGTGTCAGCAGCCCTGTAGTTGATAGCGGACAAGAGACCCAGTACTTC.